This TCR beta chain was identified in a study of T cells after yellow fever vaccination. MiXCR, applied by TCRdb to the 5' RACE reads, yields one record per CDR3 protein. The sample lists about 580,000 distinct CDR3 sequences, less than 20% occurring once. This CDR3 is built from 12 residues. J was trimmed by 15 bases and V by 5 bases; bases with no gene match: 7. Germline V lookup: CDR1 MNHEY, CDR2 SMNVEV (reference sequence). This specimen was PBMCs, taken 5 to 6 days after the first yellow fever vaccination. This receptor was identified in a man between 18 and 29 years old who received the YFV17D yellow fever vaccine. The V call is TRBV27, the J call TRBJ2-1; 10 bases match TRBD2. DNA for the CDR3: TGTGCCAGCAGTCCCACTAGCGGGGTTGGGTTCTTC. It yields the protein CASSPTSGVGFF.